What follows describes a single T cell receptor (beta chain). One Seattle source followed patients from active infection through their disease course. The data belong to a study of blood T cell repertoires in COVID-19. Study background: Samples representing acute and convalescent COVID-19 were sourced from the United States, Italy and Spain.

The authors' processing: It was from reference gene primer amplification that nucleated cell counts were estimated. Clones were read by immunoSEQ multiplex PCR, and TCRdb kept only the in-frame ones, dropping some. The V and J calls and clone size are taken from that table; D and trimming were inferred from the DNA. The table has 55,000 to 65,000 clones, roughly 83% seen once. The sample taken for sequencing was peripheral blood. The sequence derives from a man aged 25-45 years with COVID-19, enrolled during active disease.

CDR3 amino acids: CASTFGGGRGEQYF. The CDR3 coding sequence is TGTGCCAGCACCTTCGGTGGAGGACGGGGTGAGCAGTACTTC. The chain links TRBV2 to TRBJ2-7; a weak D match, TRBD2 (5 bases). The germline CDR1 and CDR2 sequences are SNHLY and FYNNEI. Trimming removed 7 bases at V and 7 bases at J, with 20 bases between. This CDR3 is 14 amino acids long.